This T cell receptor beta chain was obtained from a study of T cells in Graves' hyperthyroidism and ophthalmopathy. Ophthalmopathy cases scored 3 or more on the Clinical Activity Score and 4 or more on NOSPECS grade, with duration below 3 months. The CDR3 extends over 15 amino acids. CDR1 is SGHRS and CDR2 is YFSETQ in the germline V gene. V dropped 4 bases and J dropped 8; count of bases not matched to a gene: 11. Amplification yielded TCR beta CDR3 regions, with RNA transcripts as the source. Initially, a first-round RT-PCR of the TCR CDR3 employed the HTBI primer set. TCRdb recomputed calls from the multiplex PCR reads with MiXCR, one row per CDR3 protein. The sample has hundreds of thousands of distinct CDR3 sequences, about a fifth seen once; the top ten hold under 35%.

The V gene is TRBV5-1, the J gene TRBJ1-4; TRBD1 matches 7 bases. The sample comprised blood. The TCR originated in a man aged 25 to 40 with Graves' ophthalmopathy. The CDR3 is CASSRRGDSGEKLFF. DNA of the CDR3: TGCGCCAGCAGCCGGAGGGGGGACAGTGGAGAAAAACTGTTTTTT.